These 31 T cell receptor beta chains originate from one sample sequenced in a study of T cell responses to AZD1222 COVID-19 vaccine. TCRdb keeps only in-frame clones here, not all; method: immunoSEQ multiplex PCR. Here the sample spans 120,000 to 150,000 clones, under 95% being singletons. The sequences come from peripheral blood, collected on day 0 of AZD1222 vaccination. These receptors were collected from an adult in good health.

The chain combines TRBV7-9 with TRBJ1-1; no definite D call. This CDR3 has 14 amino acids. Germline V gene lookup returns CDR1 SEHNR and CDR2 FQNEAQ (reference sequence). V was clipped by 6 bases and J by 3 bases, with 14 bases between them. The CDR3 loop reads CASRPDLVDTEAFF. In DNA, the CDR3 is TGTGCCAGCAGGCCGGACTTAGTGGACACTGAAGCTTTCTTT.

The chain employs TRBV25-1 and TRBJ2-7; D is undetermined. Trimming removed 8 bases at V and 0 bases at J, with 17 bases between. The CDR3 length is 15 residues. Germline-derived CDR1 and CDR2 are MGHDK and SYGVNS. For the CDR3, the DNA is TGTGCCAGCTCCCGGATCGGACGGAGCTCCTACGAGCAGTACTTC. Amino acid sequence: CASSRIGRSSYEQYF.

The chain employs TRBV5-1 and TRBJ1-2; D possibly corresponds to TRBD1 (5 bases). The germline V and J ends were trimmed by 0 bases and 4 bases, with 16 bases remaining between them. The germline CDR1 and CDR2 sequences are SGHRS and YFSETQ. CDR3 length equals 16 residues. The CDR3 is CASSLEPGGFSYGYTF. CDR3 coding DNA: TGCGCCAGCAGCTTGGAGCCCGGGGGGTTTTCCTATGGCTACACCTTC.

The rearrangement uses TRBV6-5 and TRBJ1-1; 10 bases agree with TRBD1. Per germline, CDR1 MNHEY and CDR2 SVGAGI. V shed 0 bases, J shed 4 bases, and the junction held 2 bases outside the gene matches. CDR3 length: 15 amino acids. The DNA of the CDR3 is TGTGCCAGCAGTTACTCATGGACAGGGGGCACTGAAGCTTTCTTT. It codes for CASSYSWTGGTEAFF.

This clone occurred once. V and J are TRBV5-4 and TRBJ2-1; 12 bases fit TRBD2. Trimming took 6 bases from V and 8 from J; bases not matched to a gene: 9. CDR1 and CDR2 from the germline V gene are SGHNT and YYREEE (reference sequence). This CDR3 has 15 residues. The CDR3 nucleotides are TGTGCCAGCAAGGTAGTGACTAGCGGGAGTGATGAGCAGTTCTTC. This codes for CASKVVTSGSDEQFF.

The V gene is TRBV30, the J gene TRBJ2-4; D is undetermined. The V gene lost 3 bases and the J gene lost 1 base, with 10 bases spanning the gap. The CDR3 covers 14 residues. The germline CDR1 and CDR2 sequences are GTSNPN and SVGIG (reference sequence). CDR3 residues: CAWRGLGAKNIQYF. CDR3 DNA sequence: TGTGCCTGGAGGGGCTTGGGTGCCAAAAACATTCAGTACTTC.

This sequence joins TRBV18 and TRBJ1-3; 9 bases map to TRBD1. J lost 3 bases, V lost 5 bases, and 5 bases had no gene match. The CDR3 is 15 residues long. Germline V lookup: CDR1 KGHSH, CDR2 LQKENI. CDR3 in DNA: TGTGCCAGCTCAGCCACAGGGGGCAGTGGAAACACCATATATTTT. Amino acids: CASSATGGSGNTIYF.

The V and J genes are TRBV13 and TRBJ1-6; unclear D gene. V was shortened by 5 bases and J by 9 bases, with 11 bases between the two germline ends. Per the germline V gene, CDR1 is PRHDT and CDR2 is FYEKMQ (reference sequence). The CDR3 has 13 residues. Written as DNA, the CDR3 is TGTGCCAGCAGCATTTCCGTGATTTCACCCCTCCACTTT. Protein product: CASSISVISPLHF.

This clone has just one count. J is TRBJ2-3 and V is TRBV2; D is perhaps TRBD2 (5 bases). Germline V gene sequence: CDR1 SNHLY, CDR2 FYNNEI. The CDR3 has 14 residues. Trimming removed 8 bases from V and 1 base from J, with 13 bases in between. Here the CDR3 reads CASQLGKGTDTQYF. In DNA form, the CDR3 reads TGTGCCAGCCAACTCGGGAAAGGCACAGATACGCAGTATTTT.

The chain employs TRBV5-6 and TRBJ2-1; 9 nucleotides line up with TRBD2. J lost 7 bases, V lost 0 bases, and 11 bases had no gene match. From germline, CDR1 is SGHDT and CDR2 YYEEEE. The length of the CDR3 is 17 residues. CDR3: CASSLEGSGGPGNEQFF. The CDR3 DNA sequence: TGTGCCAGCAGCTTGGAGGGGAGCGGGGGGCCGGGGAATGAGCAGTTCTTC.

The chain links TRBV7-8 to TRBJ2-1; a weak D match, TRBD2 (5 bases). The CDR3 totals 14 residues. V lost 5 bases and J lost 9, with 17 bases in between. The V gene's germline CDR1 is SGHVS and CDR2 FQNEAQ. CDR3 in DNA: TGTGCCAGCAGCACGAGGACTCCCTGGGGTGAGCAGTTCTTC. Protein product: CASSTRTPWGEQFF.

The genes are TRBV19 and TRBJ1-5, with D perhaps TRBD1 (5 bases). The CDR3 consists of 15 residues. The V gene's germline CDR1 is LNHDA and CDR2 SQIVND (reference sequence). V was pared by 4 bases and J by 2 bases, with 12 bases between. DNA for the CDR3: TGTGCCAGTAGTAACTGGGGCGGGGGCAATCAGCCCCAGCATTTT. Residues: CASSNWGGGNQPQHF.

The CDR3 DNA sequence: TGTGCCAGCTCACCGCCAGGTGGGAGCGGGAGTGTAGACGAGCAGTACTTC. This translates into CASSPPGGSGSVDEQYF. The chain recombines TRBV18 with TRBJ2-7; TRBD2 matches at 8 bases. V lost 3 bases, J lost 5 bases, and 15 bases stayed unmatched. This CDR3 spans 17 amino acids. The germline V gene has CDR1 KGHSH and CDR2 LQKENI.

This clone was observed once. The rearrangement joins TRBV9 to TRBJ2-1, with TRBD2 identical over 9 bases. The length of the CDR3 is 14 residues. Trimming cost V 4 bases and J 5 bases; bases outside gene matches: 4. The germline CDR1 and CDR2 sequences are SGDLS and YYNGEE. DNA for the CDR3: TGTGCCAGCAGCACACCTAGCGGGAACAATGAGCAGTTCTTC. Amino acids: CASSTPSGNNEQFF.

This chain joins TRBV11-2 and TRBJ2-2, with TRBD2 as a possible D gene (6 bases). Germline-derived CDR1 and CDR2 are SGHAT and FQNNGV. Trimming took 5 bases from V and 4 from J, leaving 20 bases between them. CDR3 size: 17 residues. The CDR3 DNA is TGTGCCAGCAGCACACGGGAGTCTCGCGATGGCACCGGGGAGCTGTTTTTT. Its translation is CASSTRESRDGTGELFF.

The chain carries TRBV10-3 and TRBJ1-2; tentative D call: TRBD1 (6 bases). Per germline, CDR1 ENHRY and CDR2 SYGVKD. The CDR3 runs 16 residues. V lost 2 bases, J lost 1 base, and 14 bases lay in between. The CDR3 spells CAISEPGATVNYGYTF. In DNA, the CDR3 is TGTGCCATCAGTGAGCCGGGGGCAACCGTTAACTATGGCTACACCTTC.

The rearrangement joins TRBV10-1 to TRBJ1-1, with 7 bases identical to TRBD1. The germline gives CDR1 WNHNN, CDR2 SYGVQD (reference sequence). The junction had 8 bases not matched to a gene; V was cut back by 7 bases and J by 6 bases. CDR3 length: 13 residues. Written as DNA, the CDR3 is TGCGCCAGCAAGAAGACAGGGATGTCTGAAGCTTTCTTT. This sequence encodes CASKKTGMSEAFF.

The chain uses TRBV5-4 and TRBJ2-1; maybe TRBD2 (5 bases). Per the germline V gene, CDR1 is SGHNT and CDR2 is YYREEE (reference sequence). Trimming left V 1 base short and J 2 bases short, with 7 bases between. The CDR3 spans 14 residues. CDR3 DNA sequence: TGTGCCAGCAGCTTGTTCGGGACCTACAATGAGCAGTTCTTC. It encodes CASSLFGTYNEQFF.

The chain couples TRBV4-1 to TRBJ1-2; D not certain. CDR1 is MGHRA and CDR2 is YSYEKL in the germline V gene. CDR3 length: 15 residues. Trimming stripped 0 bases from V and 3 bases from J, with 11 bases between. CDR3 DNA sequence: TGCGCCAGCAGCCAAGATTGGATGGCAGACTATGGCTACACCTTC. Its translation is CASSQDWMADYGYTF.

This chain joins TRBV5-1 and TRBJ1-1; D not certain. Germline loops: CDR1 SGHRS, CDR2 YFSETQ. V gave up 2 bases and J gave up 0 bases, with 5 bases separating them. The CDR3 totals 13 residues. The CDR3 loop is CASSFYLNTEAFF. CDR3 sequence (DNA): TGCGCCAGCAGCTTTTACTTGAACACTGAAGCTTTCTTT.

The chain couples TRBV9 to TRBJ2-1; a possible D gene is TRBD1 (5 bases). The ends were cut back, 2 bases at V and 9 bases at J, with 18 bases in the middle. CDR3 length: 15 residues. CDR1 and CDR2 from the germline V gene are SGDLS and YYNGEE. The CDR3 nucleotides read TGTGCCAGCAGCGTTTCCAGGGATCCCCCCAGTGAGCAGTTCTTC. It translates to CASSVSRDPPSEQFF.

CDR3 in DNA: TGTGCCAGCTTCCCGGGGGGGTACACTGAAGCTTTCTTT. Residues: CASFPGGYTEAFF. The genes are TRBV18 and TRBJ1-1; weak D call: TRBD1 (5 bases). V lost 7 bases and J 3 bases, leaving 12 bases between the germline ends. The CDR3 has 13 amino acids. CDR1 KGHSH and CDR2 LQKENI come from the germline V gene.

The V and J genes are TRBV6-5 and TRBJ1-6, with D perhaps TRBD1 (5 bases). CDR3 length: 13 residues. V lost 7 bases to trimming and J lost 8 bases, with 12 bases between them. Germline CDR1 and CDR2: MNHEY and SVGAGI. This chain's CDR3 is CASKTKGDSPLHF. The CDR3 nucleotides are TGTGCCAGCAAGACAAAAGGGGATTCACCCCTCCACTTT.

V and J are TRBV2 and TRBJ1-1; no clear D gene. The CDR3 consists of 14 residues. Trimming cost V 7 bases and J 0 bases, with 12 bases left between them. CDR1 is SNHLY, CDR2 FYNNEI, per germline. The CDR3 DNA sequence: TGTGCCAGCATGGTGGGCAGCATGAACACTGAAGCTTTCTTT. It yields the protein CASMVGSMNTEAFF. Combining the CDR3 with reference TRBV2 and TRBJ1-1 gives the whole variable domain EPEVTQTPSHQVTQMGQEVILRCVPISNHLYFYWYRQILGQKVEFLVSFYNNEISEKSEIFDDQFSVERPDGSNFTLKIRSTKLEDSAMYFCASMVGSMNTEAFFGQGTRLTVV.

The CDR3 DNA reads as TGTGCCAGCAGCCGAAATCCGAGACGCCCCGAAGAGCTTCGCAATCAGCCCCAGCATTTT. It encodes CASSRNPRRPEELRNQPQHF. V usage is TRBV3-1 (or the pseudogene TRBV3-2) and J usage is TRBJ1-5; D not resolved. The CDR3 totals 20 residues. V shed 4 bases and J shed 2 bases, with 27 bases lying between them. Germline V lookup: CDR1 LGHDT, CDR2 YNNKEL (reference sequence).

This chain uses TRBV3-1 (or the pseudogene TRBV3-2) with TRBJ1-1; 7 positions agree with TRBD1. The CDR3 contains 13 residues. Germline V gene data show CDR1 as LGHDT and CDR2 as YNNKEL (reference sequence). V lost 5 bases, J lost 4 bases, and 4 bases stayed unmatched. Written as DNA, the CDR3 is TGTGCCAGCAGCAAACAGGGGTTCACTGAAGCTTTCTTT. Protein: CASSKQGFTEAFF.

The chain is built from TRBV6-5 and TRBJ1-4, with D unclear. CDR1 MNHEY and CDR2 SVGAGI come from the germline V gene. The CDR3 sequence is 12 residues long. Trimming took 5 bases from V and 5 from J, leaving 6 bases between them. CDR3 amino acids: CASSHWNEKLFF. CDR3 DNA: TGTGCCAGCAGTCACTGGAATGAAAAACTGTTTTTT.

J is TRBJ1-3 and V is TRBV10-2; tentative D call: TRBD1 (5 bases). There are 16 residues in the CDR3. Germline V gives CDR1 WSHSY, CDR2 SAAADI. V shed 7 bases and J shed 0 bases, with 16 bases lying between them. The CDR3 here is CASNPSGTLSGNTIYF. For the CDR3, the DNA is TGCGCCAGCAATCCTTCCGGGACTCTCTCTGGAAACACCATATATTTT.

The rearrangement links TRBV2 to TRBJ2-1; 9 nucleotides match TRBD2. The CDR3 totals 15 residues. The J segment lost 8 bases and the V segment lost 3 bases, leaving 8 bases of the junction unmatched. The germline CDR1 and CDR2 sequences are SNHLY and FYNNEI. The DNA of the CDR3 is TGTGCCAGCAGTGAGAGAGCTAGCGGGATGGATGAGCAGTTCTTC. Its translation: CASSERASGMDEQFF.

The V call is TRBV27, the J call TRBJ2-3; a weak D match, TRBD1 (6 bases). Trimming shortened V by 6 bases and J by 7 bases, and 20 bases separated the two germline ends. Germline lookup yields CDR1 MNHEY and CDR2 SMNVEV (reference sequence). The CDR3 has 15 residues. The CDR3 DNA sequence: TGTGCCAGCAGGCCCGGCGGACAGCCGGGAAATACGCAGTATTTT. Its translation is CASRPGGQPGNTQYF.

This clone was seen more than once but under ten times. CDR3 DNA sequence: TGTGCCAGCAGCCCCACGGTTGGGCCTGTAGCAGCTTTCTTT. Translation: CASSPTVGPVAAFF. The V call is TRBV2, the J call TRBJ1-1; D uncertain. This CDR3 has 14 amino acids. Germline V gene lookup returns CDR1 SNHLY and CDR2 FYNNEI. The V and J ends lost 6 bases and 10 bases respectively, with 21 bases between them.